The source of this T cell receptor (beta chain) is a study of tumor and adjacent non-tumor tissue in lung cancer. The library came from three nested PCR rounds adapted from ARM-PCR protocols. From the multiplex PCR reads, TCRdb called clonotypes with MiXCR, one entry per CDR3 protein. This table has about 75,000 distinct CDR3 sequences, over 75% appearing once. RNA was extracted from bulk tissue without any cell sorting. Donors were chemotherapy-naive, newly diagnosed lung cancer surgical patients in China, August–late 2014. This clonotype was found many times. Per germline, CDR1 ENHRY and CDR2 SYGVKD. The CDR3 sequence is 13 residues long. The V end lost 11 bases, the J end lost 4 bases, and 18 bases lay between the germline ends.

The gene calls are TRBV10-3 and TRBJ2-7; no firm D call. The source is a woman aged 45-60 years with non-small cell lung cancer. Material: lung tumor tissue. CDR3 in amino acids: CASEETDGYEQYF. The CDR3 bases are TGTGCCTCTGAGGAGACGGACGGGTACGAGCAGTACTTC.